This T cell receptor beta chain emerged from a study of cytomegalovirus exposure and HLA in healthy donors. Overall study findings and caveats: Donors belonging to an Asian-associated ancestry cluster reportedly showed fewer N-insertions in productive TCRs than the approximately 640-donor mean, according to what a later analysis found.

Trimming removed 0 bases at V and 14 bases at J, with 8 bases between. The CDR3 runs to 12 residues. Germline V gene sequence: CDR1 LGHNA, CDR2 YNFKEQ. To note about this clone: Its specificity is unknown.

A multiplex PCR was run with 60 Vbeta primers and 13 Jbeta primers. Sequenced by immunoSEQ multiplex PCR; TCRdb stores in-frame clones only, minus some. The table lists about 150,000 clones, about 75% of them singletons. The gene calls are TRBV4-2 and TRBJ1-6; no firm D call. The specimen sequenced was PBMCs. The clonotype comes from a man younger than 35 in good health and CMV-seronegative. The CDR3 coding sequence is TGTGCCAGCAGCCAAGAGAGGGTATCCCTCCACTTT. This codes for CASSQERVSLHF.